This T cell receptor (beta chain) was obtained from a study of neoadjuvant anti-PD-1 for oral cavity cancer (dated by TCRdb to the early 2020s). Background on the whole study: Three to four biweekly doses of nivolumab at 3 mg/kg were mostly administered to patients before curative-intent surgical resection. Patients with complete response, partial response or stable disease by RECIST 1.1 were defined as responders, whereas patients with progression were defined as non-responders. The parent correlative cohort had about eleven patients and a response rate of roughly 34%. A fourth nivolumab dose was given around day 43 to patients without progression, and definitive surgical resection was performed in those patients on days 50-56. General conclusions and limits of the study: A higher pretreatment blood Treg/Th17 ratio correlated with both higher pretreatment blood TCRbeta clonality and lower post-treatment tumor TCRbeta clonality. After neoadjuvant nivolumab, non-responders showed significantly higher T cell clonality (Gini index) in PBMCs than responders did. Only three patients per response group were included in the TCR analyses, and larger cohorts for validation were called for by the authors.

The time point label of this sample denotes: after neoadjuvant nivolumab, at surgical resection. None of the patients had received prior systemic or radiation treatment, and all were newly diagnosed with stage II-IVA oral cavity squamous cell carcinoma. The cohort consisted of patients with HPV-negative, locally advanced oral cavity squamous cell carcinoma. No culture maintenance or expansion was done, as the peripheral blood mononuclear cells went straight to analysis. Samples were obtained from a longitudinal correlative study of a single-arm phase II trial of neoadjuvant nivolumab in oral cavity squamous cell carcinoma. Genomic DNA-based TCRbeta sequencing was performed on subject-matched pre- and post-treatment PBMCs and tumors from three responders and three non-responders. Peripheral blood mononuclear cells were drawn once before nivolumab treatment and a second time after treatment, when surgery took place. The Maxwell RSC DNA from Cells kit was used to extract genomic DNA from PBMCs.

For deep sequencing, each PBMC sample was run in six replicates, with libraries mostly built from approximately 0.45 ug of input genomic DNA. The immunoSEQ hsTCRbeta kit was used to prepare TCRbeta libraries according to the manufacturer's instructions. The finished libraries were brought together in one pool at approximately 3 nM, which was then read using an Illumina NovaSeq 6000 S4 flow cell. The study's own analysis went as follows. The immunoSEQ Analyzer was used for raw data preprocessing and quality control. The analysis was restricted to productive rearrangements, with each unique CDR3 amino acid sequence defining a clonotype. Using the R package tcR, the researchers computed the Gini-Simpson index as their estimate of repertoire clonality. Student's t test was used to compare Gini indices, while Pearson correlation assessed associations with tumor size change. Sourced from immuneACCESS, this table was stored by TCRdb with only in-frame sequences that have V and J called. A share of the clones is absent; for the studies checked, an unresolved V gene accounts for under half, and the remainder has no known explanation. V, J and clone size are those of that table, while D and trimming were read from the DNA. For this sample there are more than 10,000 clones; 65% to 75% appear just once. The top ten hold around 2.5% of the sample.

Of note for this clone: The target of this receptor is not known. Base qualities are not recorded, but no much larger clone differs from it by a single base.

The germline V gene gives CDR1 as LGHNA and CDR2 as YNFKEQ. Including cysteine and phenylalanine, the CDR3 has 15 amino acids. The CDR3 DNA has 45 bases and is translated from base 1. Here V drops 4 bases and J drops 5 bases, and the junction holds 7 bases not matched to any gene. Sequenced material: PBMCs, taken after nivolumab (anti-PD-1) treatment. The chain is made from TRBV4-2 and TRBJ1-1; TRBD1 lines up with 10 middle nucleotides. This receptor was taken from a person aged 35 to 85 with oral cavity squamous cell carcinoma. CDR3 region: CASSRGTGEKTEAFF. The DNA reads TGTGCCAGCAGCCGAGGGACAGGGGAAAAAACTGAAGCTTTCTTT.